This T cell receptor (beta chain) was captured by sequencing in a study of PD-1 blockade in classical Hodgkin lymphoma. Repertoires were generated with immunoSEQ multiplex PCR, while TCRdb's copy carries only in-frame clones and drops some. The table includes approximately 100,000 clones, around 89% detected once. Relapses following autologous stem cell transplantation were seen in all patients, with brentuximab vedotin exposure varying. Germline lookup yields CDR1 MDHEN and CDR2 SYDVKM. V lost 10 bases and J 1 base, leaving 10 bases between the germline ends. The CDR3 loop spans 12 amino acids. The sequences come from peripheral blood mononuclear cells (PBMCs), collected before the second cycle of nivolumab. The chain has TRBV28 and TRBJ1-1, with a tentative D call TRBD1 (5 bases). The source is a human donor with classical Hodgkin lymphoma. CDR3 in DNA: TGTGCCATCGGGGCTTGGAACACTGAAGCTTTCTTT. Translation: CAIGAWNTEAFF.